A single sample is the source of the 6 T cell receptor beta chains below, sequenced in a study of cytomegalovirus exposure and HLA in healthy donors. Sequencing was performed with immunoSEQ multiplex PCR; in TCRdb, only in-frame clones are kept and a portion is missing. The sample holds 68,000 or so clones, roughly nine tenths seen once. Material for sequencing was PBMCs. The origin of the receptors is a man aged 18 to 29 in good health and CMV-seronegative.

V usage is TRBV7-3 and J usage is TRBJ2-7; a possible D gene is TRBD1 (6 bases). Trimming left V 4 bases short and J 4 bases short, with 14 bases between. The CDR3 loop spans 14 amino acids. Germline-derived CDR1 and CDR2 are SGHTA and FQGTGA. This chain's CDR3 is CASSSPQGPYEQYF. DNA for the CDR3: TGTGCCAGCAGCTCACCACAGGGTCCTTACGAGCAGTACTTC.

The chain couples TRBV7-2 to TRBJ1-5; D unresolved. This CDR3 is built from 14 residues. Trimming took 5 bases from V and 6 from J, leaving 14 bases between them. CDR1 and CDR2 (germline): SGHTA, FQGNSA. The CDR3 region has the DNA TGTGCCAGCAGCATACGGGAAAGCCGTCAGCCCCAGCATTTT. It translates to CASSIRESRQPQHF.

The J gene is TRBJ2-3, the V gene TRBV5-1, with D possibly being TRBD1 (8 bases). Trimming removed 5 bases at V and 3 bases at J, with 16 bases between. CDR3 length: 15 amino acids. Germline CDR1 and CDR2: SGHRS and YFSETQ. For the CDR3, the DNA is TGCGCCAGCAGTTATACAGGGGGAGGGACAGATACGCAGTATTTT. Amino acid sequence: CASSYTGGGTDTQYF.

The chain employs TRBV7-8 and TRBJ1-1; D may be TRBD1 (5 bases). Germline V lookup: CDR1 SGHVS, CDR2 FQNEAQ. The CDR3 length is 15 residues. Trimming removed 1 base at V and 0 bases at J, with 9 bases between. The CDR3 loop is CASSLEGDLNTEAFF. Written as DNA, the CDR3 is TGTGCCAGCAGCTTAGAAGGGGACTTGAACACTGAAGCTTTCTTT.

The chain uses TRBV28 and TRBJ1-5; 7 bases agree with TRBD1. The CDR3 contains 13 residues. V trimming: 6 bases; J trimming: 6 bases; junction bases outside the gene matches: 5. Germline CDR1 MDHEN, CDR2 SYDVKM. The CDR3 region has the DNA TGTGCCAGCAGACCAGGGGGGAGTCAGCCCCAGCATTTT. Translation: CASRPGGSQPQHF.

This clone is a singleton in its sample. The rearrangement links TRBV9 to TRBJ1-2; D might be TRBD1 (5 bases). Germline lookup yields CDR1 SGDLS and CDR2 YYNGEE. This CDR3 region has 14 residues. Trimming shortened V by 4 bases and J by 2 bases, and 12 bases separated the two germline ends. The CDR3 coding sequence is TGTGCCAGCAGCAGAGGACAAGAGAACTATGGCTACACCTTC. Its protein product is CASSRGQENYGYTF.